This T cell receptor (beta chain) was documented in a study of blood T cell repertoires in COVID-19. Profiled with immunoSEQ multiplex PCR; TCRdb holds only in-frame clones, not every one. The sample holds approximately 70,000 clones; roughly 86% are singletons and the top ten take 0.83%. CDR1 and CDR2 (germline): MNHEY, SVGAGI. The ends lost 2 bases at V and 5 bases at J; junction bases unmatched: 5. This CDR3 comprises 15 residues. The V and J genes are TRBV6-5 and TRBJ2-3, with 9 bases that match TRBD1. What was sequenced was peripheral blood. This clonotype was obtained from a woman aged 70 to 79 with acute or convalescent COVID-19. The CDR3 loop reads CASSYRDRVIDTQYF. DNA of the CDR3: TGTGCCAGCAGTTACCGGGACAGGGTCATAGATACGCAGTATTTT.